The entry below gives a single T cell receptor (beta chain) sequence along with its context. Its recognized antigen is unknown. The sample holds no much larger clone one base away, and base qualities are not on file. The CDR3 regions of human TCRbeta chains were analyzed by immunosequencing. From the authors' description of their analysis: Repertoire TCRs were checked for matches against a reference library of SARS-CoV-2-specific TCRs that had been generated using the MIRA antigen-specificity platform. Breadth meant the fraction of unique TCRs that were SARS-CoV-2-associated, whereas depth meant the fraction of total T cells that were SARS-CoV-2-associated. Using the MIRA data, each spike-specific TCR was mapped to the spike region that the TCR reacts to and placed in a CD4 or CD8 class. Log10-transformed breadth and depth values were compared by one-way ANOVA with Sidak's multiple comparisons tests. The table comes from immuneACCESS by way of TCRdb, which keeps in-frame sequences with V and J called. Part of the clones is missing from these tables; in studies checked, under half for an unresolved V gene and the rest for unknown reasons. The D gene and trimming were derived from the DNA, and the V and J assignments and clone size from that table. The sample data list tens of thousands of clones, and approximately 92% of these were observed just once. Roughly 2.7% of the sample lies in the top ten.

These data originate in a study of T cell responses to AZD1222 COVID-19 vaccine (TCRdb year 2021). Study-level background: TCR sequencing was performed for about 250 trial participants, of whom 200 to 210 were given two doses of AZD1222 and roughly 25 were given two doses of MenACWY control vaccine. Enrollment into the trials was organized by age into subgroups of 18-55, 56-69 and 70-plus years, and those subgroups contained around 150, 28 and 57 TCR-sequenced participants, respectively. Study-wide findings and limitations: Spike-specific TCR breadth and depth rose significantly after two AZD1222 doses compared with day 0 and with MenACWY recipients. In the small 56-69-year group, the increase in depth fell short of significance, most likely because of low power. Conclusions about previously exposed vaccinees were limited because only six AZD1222 recipients were SARS-CoV-2 seropositive at baseline. Participants were mostly white British and included more females than males, and it was suggested by the authors that clonal diversity may have been underestimated. Reportedly, close to half of the unique spike-specific TCRs recognized epitopes lying outside the regions that are mutated in the B.1.351 and B.1.1.7 variants. Because no day 14 peak-response samples were available, repertoires were characterized only after the peak T cell response. The whole spike protein was spanned by vaccine-associated CD4 TCRs, and dominant responses were seen in regions 160-218 and 743-854.

Interpreted using the paper, the time point label stands for: about 28 days (+/-7) after the second vaccine dose. AZD1222 recipients given second doses at about 4 weeks or at about 12 weeks were pooled, since spike-specific TCR depth and breadth were not found to differ between the two schedules. Vaccinee samples came from UK trials COV001 and COV002, including a single-blind randomized controlled phase 2/3 trial of AZD1222 (ChAdOx1 nCoV-19) in healthy adults. For TCRbeta chain sequencing, PBMC samples from trial participants were taken at day 0 and at day 28 after the second dose. From the cysteine through the phenylalanine, the CDR3 covers 14 amino acids. Kept here is only the CDR3 DNA, which spans 42 bases and is read in frame from base 1. Ends trimmed: V by 3 bases, J by 4 bases; bases unmatched to a gene: 5. The germline V gene (reference sequence) supplies CDR1 GTSNPN and CDR2 SVGIG.

Material: peripheral blood, obtained 28 days after the second AZD1222 dose. The sequence derives from an adult who received the AZD1222 COVID-19 vaccine. The sequence links TRBV30 to TRBJ2-1; TRBD2 fits 8 bases in the junction. The DNA is TGTGCCTGGAGGTCGGGAGGGGTGTACAATGAGCAGTTCTTC. It is translated as CAWRSGGVYNEQFF. This CDR3, with the reference TRBV30 and TRBJ2-1 proteins standing in past its ends, gives the full variable domain SQTIHQWPATLVQPVGSPLSLECTVEGTSNPNLYWYRQAAGRGLQLLFYSVGIGQISSEVPQNLSASRPQDRQFILSSKKLLLSDSGFYLCAWRSGGVYNEQFFGPGTRLTVL.